This note documents a single TCR beta chain sequence. Trimming stripped 2 bases from V and 1 base from J, with 14 bases between. Germline CDR1 is LNHNV and CDR2 is YYDKDF (reference sequence). CDR3 length equals 16 residues. The sample is drawn from a study of blood T cell repertoires in COVID-19. Study context: From T cells, B-cell-depleted T cells, or PBMCs came the material, which was cDNA or gDNA.

Method: immunoSEQ multiplex PCR; TCRdb's copy keeps in-frame clones and lacks some. The profile covers about 200,000 clones, with around 83% appearing a single time and around 4.9% taken by the ten largest. The chain recombines TRBV15 with TRBJ1-1, with D tentatively TRBD1 (6 bases). This clonotype was sampled from a woman over 75 with acute or convalescent COVID-19. The specimen was peripheral blood. The CDR3 DNA is TGTGCCACCAGCAGATCCTCACAGGGTAGGAACACTGAAGCTTTCTTT. It translates to CATSRSSQGRNTEAFF.